This T cell receptor (beta chain) derives from a study of T cell clones after liver transplantation. Background on the study: Post-transplant blood was tracked for graft-donor-reactive T cell clones identified in a pre-transplant mixed lymphocyte reaction. Tolerant meant at least one year fully off immunosuppression without liver enzymes above twice normal. Samples came pre-transplant, pre-randomization before withdrawal, and post-randomization after withdrawal ended.

As for this clone: Its specificity is not known.

Per germline, CDR1 SGDLS and CDR2 YYNGEE. V lost 0 bases, J lost 4 bases, and 11 bases lay in between. This CDR3 has 15 residues. Whole-study findings and limits: The donor-reactive repertoire was only partly measurable in a couple of subjects, lacking donor cells.

Assay: immunoSEQ multiplex PCR; the TCRdb copy retains only in-frame clones and omits some. Of 68,000 or so clones detected, 80% to 95% appear once; the ten largest clones hold 0.98%. The material sequenced was CD4+ T cells from blood, taken less than 27 months after liver transplant. The TCR sequence derives from a human patient who received a liver transplant. Some T cells could come from the graft donor. The chain recombines TRBV9 with TRBJ2-1; D may be TRBD1 (5 bases). The CDR3 protein is CASSVVTAIYNEQFF. In nucleotides, the CDR3 is TGTGCCAGCAGCGTAGTGACAGCTATTTACAATGAGCAGTTCTTC.